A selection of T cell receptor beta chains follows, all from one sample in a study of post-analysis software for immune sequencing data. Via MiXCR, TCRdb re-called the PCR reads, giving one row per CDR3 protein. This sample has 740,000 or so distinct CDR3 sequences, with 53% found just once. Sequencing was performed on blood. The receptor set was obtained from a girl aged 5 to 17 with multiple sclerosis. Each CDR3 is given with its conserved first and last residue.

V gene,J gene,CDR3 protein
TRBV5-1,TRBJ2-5,CASSLIAGAPGETQYF
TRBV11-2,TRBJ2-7,CASSLGGQGSRNEQYF
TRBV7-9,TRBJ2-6,CASSHPGLAGGVSGANVLTF
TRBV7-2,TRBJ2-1,CASSQGSTLYNEQFF
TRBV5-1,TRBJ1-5,CASRSDGNQPQHF
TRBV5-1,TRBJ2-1,CASSREGEVTYNEQFF
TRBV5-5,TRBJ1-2,CASSLDPTATNYGYTF
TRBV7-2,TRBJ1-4,CAGSTTPTNEKLFF
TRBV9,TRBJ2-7,CASSGPRQAHSYEQYF
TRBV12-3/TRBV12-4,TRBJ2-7,CASSLEHRGAYEQYF
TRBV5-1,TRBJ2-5,CASSSRTVPGETQYF
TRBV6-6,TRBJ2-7,CASSYGGRAYEQYF
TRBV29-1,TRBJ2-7,CSVRGGTGPYEQYF
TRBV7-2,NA,CASSPRFWGEETQYF
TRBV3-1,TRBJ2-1,CASSQGGGTTYNEQFF
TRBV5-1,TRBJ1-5,CASSSGTGGRQPQHF
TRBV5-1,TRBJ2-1,CASGKGGVSYNEQFF
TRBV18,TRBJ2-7,CASSPGAASYEQYF
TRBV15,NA,CATSLNRGWEKNEQYF
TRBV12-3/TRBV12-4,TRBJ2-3,CASASTDTQYF
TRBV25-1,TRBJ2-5,CASSAFQGAEETQYF
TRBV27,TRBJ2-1,CASSPRDGEQFF
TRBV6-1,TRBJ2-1,CASSEARGKQFF
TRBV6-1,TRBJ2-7,CASSEAEGAYEQYF